A selection of T cell receptor beta chains follows, all from one sample in a study of T cell repertoires in cytomegalovirus infection. No antigen is known for these receptors. One entry per CDR3 protein, called by TCRdb with MiXCR from the reads. Here the sample spans about half a million distinct CDR3 sequences, around 35% being singletons. Sequences were derived from cultured PBMCs, sampled from culture after CMV antigen stimulation. Receptor source: a human donor in good health (CMV status not recorded). Some clones in this sample may be carry-over from other donors' samples. The CDR3 runs from the conserved cysteine through the conserved F or W. D genes are given only for firm matches. Only some rows state a clone size, as once, few, many or a class for expanded clones.

TRBV19	TRBD1	-	TRBJ1-4	TGTGCCTCTACCGGGACAGGGGTAGCAAAACTGTTTTTT	CASTGTGVAKLFF
TRBV2	TRBD1	-	TRBJ1-6	TGTGCCACAACGGACAGGGGGCGGCGGTCACCCCTCCACTTT	CATTDRGRRSPLHF
TRBV7-2	TRBD2	-	TRBJ2-1	TGTGCCAGCAGAGATAGCGGGAGGGCCTTGGGGGAGCAGTTCTTC	CASRDSGRALGEQFF
TRBV7-2	-	-	TRBJ2-5	TGTGCCAGCAGCAGGGGGTCGAGGAGCGGGTTGGGTTCGCCCCAGTACTTC	CASSRGSRSGLGSPQYF
TRBV28	-	-	TRBJ2-1	TGTACCAGCAGTTTTCTGGGGAGCTCCTACAATGAGCAGTTCTTC	CTSSFLGSSYNEQFF
TRBV20-1	-	once	TRBJ2-7	TGCAGTGCTAGATCCCGCGACAGGGGAGGGCTCGAGCAGTACTTC	CSARSRDRGGLEQYF
TRBV7-2	-	many	TRBJ2-1	TGTGCCAGCAGCCCGGCTTATTCGAACAATGAGCAGTTCTTC	CASSPAYSNNEQFF
TRBV5-1	-	few	TRBJ1-1	TGCGCCAGCAGCTCGGGGTCCGTTAACACTGAAGCTTTCTTT	CASSSGSVNTEAFF
TRBV5-1	TRBD2	few	TRBJ2-3	TGCGCCAGCAGCTCACAACCGGCTAGCGGGAGGGCCCCAGATACGCAGTATTTT	CASSSQPASGRAPDTQYF
TRBV10-1	-	-	TRBJ2-4	TGCGCCAGCAGTGAGTCTCTAGTGAACATTCAGTACTTC	CASSESLVNIQYF
TRBV7-2	TRBD2	many	TRBJ2-7	TGTGCCAGCAGCTTAGACTCAGCGGGAGCCTACGAGCAGTACTTC	CASSLDSAGAYEQYF
TRBV7-2	TRBD1	-	TRBJ2-3	TGTGCCAGCAGCGACAGGGGCACAGATACGCAGTATTTT	CASSDRGTDTQYF
TRBV6-5	TRBD2	few	TRBJ2-4	TGTGCCAGCAGTAACCAAGGACTAGCGGGTCCAGGGGGGAAAAACATTCAGTACTTC	CASSNQGLAGPGGKNIQYF
TRBV4-2	-	-	TRBJ1-1	TGTGCCAGCAGTAAAGAGAGGGCTTTCTTT	CASSKERAFF
TRBV6-6	-	-	TRBJ2-3	TGTGCCAGCAGTACACCACCGAGGGCAGATACGCAGTATTTT	CASSTPPRADTQYF
TRBV4-1	-	-	TRBJ2-7	TGCGCCAGCAGCCGAATCCCCGGGGAAGGTGGGTACTTC	CASSRIPGEGGYF
TRBV13	-	few	TRBJ1-2	TGTGCCAGCGGCGCTATTGGGGGCTCCCGACTGACTCCGGAGAACTATGGCTACACCTTC	CASGAIGGSRLTPENYGYTF
TRBV15	-	-	TRBJ1-4	TGTGCCACCAGCACCGACCTTAATGAAAAACTGTTTTTT	CATSTDLNEKLFF
TRBV6-2/TRBV6-3	TRBD1	once	TRBJ1-1	TGTGCCAGCAGTCAGACAGGGCTAATGAACACTGAAGCTTTCTTT	CASSQTGLMNTEAFF
TRBV12-3/TRBV12-4	TRBD2	many	TRBJ2-3	TGTGCCAGCAGTTTGCGCGGGAGGTCGGCAGATACGCAGTATTTT	CASSLRGRSADTQYF
TRBV7-2	TRBD2	few	TRBJ2-3	TGTGCCAGCAGCTCAACGGGAGGGAGAACAGATACGCAGTATTTT	CASSSTGGRTDTQYF
TRBV12-3/TRBV12-4	-	few	TRBJ1-5	TGTGCCAGCAGTACACGAGAGGGTAGCAATCAGCCCCAGCATTTT	CASSTREGSNQPQHF
TRBV5-1	-	many	TRBJ1-2	TGCGCCAGCAGCTTGGACGGGTCCCCTAACTATGGCTACACCTTC	CASSLDGSPNYGYTF
TRBV7-2	-	-	TRBJ1-2	TGTGCCAGCAGCTTGGACGGTGACTATGGCTACACCTTC	CASSLDGDYGYTF
TRBV6-6	-	few	TRBJ2-4	TGTGCCAGCACCCCCGTTCGTGGGGCCAAAAACATTCAGTACTTC	CASTPVRGAKNIQYF
TRBV7-9	-	few	TRBJ1-1	TGTGCCAGCAGCTCAGACGAGAGAGGTTGGAACACTGAAGCTTTCTTT	CASSSDERGWNTEAFF
TRBV19	-	few	TRBJ2-5	TGTGCCAGTAGCGGGACGACCCAGACCCAGTACTTC	CASSGTTQTQYF
TRBV7-6	-	few	TRBJ2-1	TGTGCCAGCAGCTTAAGTACGACTCGAGACAATGAGCAGTTCTTC	CASSLSTTRDNEQFF
TRBV9	TRBD1	many	TRBJ2-7	TGTGCCAGCAGCCCTCGAGGACAGGGTTTCGAGCAGTACTTC	CASSPRGQGFEQYF
TRBV4-1	TRBD1	few	TRBJ2-5	TGCGCCAGCAGCCCGACAGGGGGTTCGGAGACCCAGTACTTC	CASSPTGGSETQYF
TRBV7-9	-	-	TRBJ1-5	TGTGCCAGCGGGCGTTATGATCAGCCCCAGCATTTT	CASGRYDQPQHF
TRBV25-1	-	few	TRBJ2-7	TGTGCCAGCAAGGGGGGCGGATTGCCCGAGCAGTACTTC	CASKGGGLPEQYF
TRBV4-1	-	once	TRBJ1-5	TGCGCCAGCAGCCGAGAGGTTAGCAATCAGCCCCAGCATTTT	CASSREVSNQPQHF
TRBV7-2	-	few	TRBJ2-7	TGTGCCAGCAGCTTTCTAAATATCTACGAGCAGTACTTC	CASSFLNIYEQYF
TRBV12-3/TRBV12-4	-	few	TRBJ1-2	TGTGCCAGCAGTTTGTTGGGGTCTGGCTACACCTTC	CASSLLGSGYTF
TRBV7-2	-	few	TRBJ1-6	TGTGCCAGCAGCTTAGCGCCCGGGGGTTTTTCACCCCTCCACTTT	CASSLAPGGFSPLHF
TRBV6-2/TRBV6-3	TRBD2	few	TRBJ2-2	TGTGCCAGCAATCCAATACGATTAGCGGGAGGGCGTACCGGGGAGCTGTTTTTT	CASNPIRLAGGRTGELFF
TRBV12-3/TRBV12-4	-	-	TRBJ1-6	TGTGCCAGCAGTTCGGTGGCCTCACCCCTCCACTTT	CASSSVASPLHF
TRBV7-2	TRBD1	few	TRBJ1-1	TGTGCCAGCACCCGATTACTACAGGGGATCACTGAAGCTTTCTTT	CASTRLLQGITEAFF
TRBV19	TRBD2	-	TRBJ2-3	TGTGCCAGTAGTATTGATATTAGCGGGAGTAGGACAGATACGCAGTATTTT	CASSIDISGSRTDTQYF
TRBV7-2	TRBD2	-	TRBJ2-3	TGTGCCAGCAGCTTGACTAGCGGGAGAAGTAGGGATACGCAGTATTTT	CASSLTSGRSRDTQYF
TRBV7-2	-	-	TRBJ1-1	TGTGCCAGCAGCCGGGCTAGGGTTAGTGAAGCTTTCTTT	CASSRARVSEAFF
TRBV4-3	-	-	TRBJ2-7	TGCGCCAGCAGCCAAGACGAGGGACGGGAGCAGTACTTC	CASSQDEGREQYF
TRBV11-2	-	-	TRBJ1-4	TGTGCCAGCAGCCTATCTAGATTGGGACGTGAAAAACTGTTTTTT	CASSLSRLGREKLFF
TRBV19	-	-	TRBJ2-1	TGTGCCAGTAGTATCGCACTAGGCAATGAGCAGTTCTTC	CASSIALGNEQFF